This T cell receptor beta chain was sequenced during a study of beta chain features in type 1 diabetes. Study-level results: Compared to healthy donors, patients appeared to have naive, central memory and Treg TCRB repertoires that were more alike. All four CD4+ subsets of Type 1 diabetes patients contained TCRB CDR3s that were moderately but significantly shorter.

Each of the CD4+ naive, central memory, regulatory and stem cell-like memory populations was sorted via CD45RO/CCR7/CD25/CD127/CD95/CD27. This CDR3 is 16 amino acids long. V trimming: 1 base; J trimming: 0 bases; junction bases outside the gene matches: 5. Germline values: CDR1 KGHSH, CDR2 LQKENI. This clone was seen a handful of times. Its antigen is unknown. What was sequenced were expressed TCRB transcripts, since all of the isolated RNA had been reverse transcribed. Sequencing used immunoSEQ multiplex PCR; TCRdb keeps in-frame clones, though not all of them. The data contain hundreds of thousands of clones, 9.5% to 13% of them singletons.

The gene calls are TRBV18 and TRBJ1-1; TRBD1 aligns across 7 bases. The source material was naive CD4+ T cells from blood. The TCR originated in a man younger than 45 with type 1 diabetes. CDR3: CASSPQQGPVNTEAFF. The DNA for the CDR3 is TGTGCCAGCTCACCACAACAGGGGCCCGTGAACACTGAAGCTTTCTTT.